This entry lists 30 T cell receptor beta chains sequenced from one sample in a study of technical replicates of blood from a handful of donors. TCRdb keeps only in-frame clones here, not all; method: immunoSEQ multiplex PCR. The sample has approximately 81,000 clones; approximately 96% are singletons. Sequencing used T cells isolated from PBMCs. Source of these receptors: a human donor in good health.

The chain links TRBV15 to TRBJ2-7; 12 positions agree with TRBD2. The CDR3 is 15 residues long. The germline gives CDR1 LNHNV, CDR2 YYDKDF (reference sequence). V gave up 1 base and J gave up 3 bases; unmatched junction bases: 1. The CDR3 nucleotides read TGTGCCACCAGCAGAGGGACTAGCGGGATCTACGAGCAGTACTTC. Translating it yields CATSRGTSGIYEQYF.

This clone was counted a single time. The genes are TRBV5-1 and TRBJ2-3; 9 nucleotides line up with TRBD2. J lost 0 bases, V lost 4 bases, and 3 bases had no gene match. The CDR3 totals 15 residues. Germline CDR1 SGHRS, CDR2 YFSETQ. CDR3 protein: CASSLGLASTDTQYF. Here the CDR3 DNA reads TGCGCCAGCAGCCTCGGACTAGCGAGCACAGATACGCAGTATTTT. Based on the CDR3 plus reference TRBV5-1 and TRBJ2-3, the full variable domain is KAGVTQTPRYLIKTRGQQVTLSCSPISGHRSVSWYQQTPGQGLQFLFEYFSETQRNKGNFPGRFSGRQFSNSRSEMNVSTLELGDSALYLCASSLGLASTDTQYFGPGTRLTVL.

This clone appeared once. As DNA, the CDR3 is TGTGCCAGCAGCTTAGGGGGGGGCTACTACGAGCAGTACTTC. Translation gives CASSLGGGYYEQYF. V usage is TRBV11-3 and J usage is TRBJ2-7; TRBD2 might be the D (7 bases). V lost 1 base and J 3 bases, leaving 10 bases between the germline ends. Germline V gives CDR1 SGHNT, CDR2 YENEEA. The length of the CDR3 is 14 residues.

This chain uses TRBV2 with TRBJ2-3; D is undetermined. Looked up from germline, CDR1 is SNHLY and CDR2 is FYNNEI. The V gene lost 8 bases and the J gene lost 3 bases, with 12 bases spanning the gap. This CDR3 is 13 amino acids long. The CDR3 bases are TGTGCCAGCGATTTAGAAGCGACAGATACGCAGTATTTT. It is translated as CASDLEATDTQYF.

The J gene is TRBJ1-1, the V gene TRBV6-5; D remains ambiguous. From germline, CDR1 is MNHEY and CDR2 SVGAGI. CDR3 length: 13 residues. V lost 8 bases and J lost 1, with 11 bases in between. The chain's CDR3 is CASCWAGNTEAFF. CDR3 DNA sequence: TGTGCCAGCTGCTGGGCAGGGAACACTGAAGCTTTCTTT.

CDR3 sequence: CASSQSTRRVLTEAFF. CDR3 bases: TGCGCCAGCAGTCAATCTACGCGGAGGGTACTCACTGAAGCTTTCTTT. This sequence joins TRBV23-1 and TRBJ1-1; no firm D call. TRBV23-1 belongs to the ORF category, with a function that is uncertain. The CDR3 is made up of 16 amino acids. The V gene lost 0 bases and the J gene lost 4 bases, with 15 bases spanning the gap.

The V gene is TRBV2, the J gene TRBJ2-1, with 11 bases lining up with TRBD2. Germline-derived CDR1 and CDR2 are SNHLY and FYNNEI. V lost 5 bases to trimming and J lost 10 bases; unmatched junction nucleotides: 10. The CDR3 contains 15 residues. The CDR3 DNA reads as TGTGCCAGCAGTAGACTAGCGGGACTACCAGGGGAGCAGTTCTTC. Translated: CASSRLAGLPGEQFF.

This chain links TRBV6-5 with TRBJ2-7, with TRBD2 identical over 14 bases. Germline trimming cut 4 bases from V and 6 bases from J; bases unmatched to any gene: 2. Germline V CDR1 and CDR2: MNHEY, SVGAGI. The CDR3 is 14 amino acids. In nucleotides, the CDR3 is TGTGCCAGCAGTTCCGGGACTAGCGGGAGCGAGCAGTACTTC. Encoded protein: CASSSGTSGSEQYF.

The V call is TRBV10-3, the J call TRBJ1-4, with TRBD1 matching 8 bases. Germline CDR1 is ENHRY and CDR2 is SYGVKD. CDR3 size: 13 residues. Trimming cost V 6 bases and J 6 bases; bases outside gene matches: 3. The CDR3 DNA reads as TGTGCCATCAGGACAGGGGAGGATGAAAAACTGTTTTTT. This gives the protein CAIRTGEDEKLFF.

This rearrangement joins TRBV4-1 to TRBJ1-3; tentative D call: TRBD1 (5 bases). Germline CDR1 and CDR2: MGHRA and YSYEKL. This CDR3 comprises 15 residues. V lost 0 bases, J lost 2 bases, and 8 bases lay in between. CDR3: CASSQDVRAGNTIYF. The CDR3 nucleotides are TGCGCCAGCAGCCAAGATGTCAGGGCTGGAAACACCATATATTTT.

The chain links TRBV27 to TRBJ2-2; 9 bases agree with TRBD2. Germline V gives CDR1 MNHEY, CDR2 SMNVEV (reference sequence). The length of the CDR3 is 14 residues. V lost 6 bases to trimming and J lost 1 base; unmatched junction nucleotides: 0. DNA for the CDR3: TGTGCCAGCAGGACTAGCGGGAACACCGGGGAGCTGTTTTTT. This encodes CASRTSGNTGELFF.

The chain carries TRBV16 and TRBJ2-1; D is possibly TRBD1 (6 bases). The CDR3 consists of 16 residues. The V end was cut by 1 base, the J end by 7 bases, with 17 bases between. Germline CDR1 and CDR2: KGHSY and FQNENV. CDR3 bases: TGTGCCAGCAGCCAATTTGGAGACAGGAATAATAATGAGCAGTTCTTC. Protein: CASSQFGDRNNNEQFF.

The chain uses TRBV6-6 and TRBJ2-6; 8 bases are a match to TRBD1. The V and J ends lost 7 bases and 2 bases, in that order; junction bases with no gene match: 7. The CDR3 loop spans 16 amino acids. Germline V gene sequence: CDR1 MNHNY, CDR2 SVGAGI (reference sequence). CDR3 bases: TGTGCCAGCAAGGGACAGGCTCTCCCTGGGGCCAACGTCCTGACTTTC. It encodes CASKGQALPGANVLTF.

V gene TRBV30 combines with J gene TRBJ2-7; D is unclear. The CDR3 is made up of 11 amino acids. V lost 5 bases and J lost 3, with 8 bases in between. CDR1 is GTSNPN and CDR2 is SVGIG in the germline V gene (reference sequence). CDR3 nucleotides: TGTGCCTGGGGTAGCCTCTACGAGCAGTACTTC. Protein product: CAWGSLYEQYF. The variable domain in full, with the rest retrieved from reference TRBV30 and TRBJ2-7, is SQTIHQWPATLVQPVGSPLSLECTVEGTSNPNLYWYRQAAGRGLQLLFYSVGIGQISSEVPQNLSASRPQDRQFILSSKKLLLSDSGFYLCAWGSLYEQYFGPGTRLTVT.

This clone was observed a single time. This chain joins TRBV4-2 and TRBJ1-2, with TRBD1 matching over 9 bases. The CDR3 spans 17 residues. Germline V gene data show CDR1 as LGHNA and CDR2 as YNFKEQ. The junction had 11 bases not matched to a gene; V was cut back by 3 bases and J by 3 bases. The CDR3 reads CASSQAPGQGWDYGYTF. In DNA, the CDR3 is TGTGCCAGCAGCCAGGCACCGGGACAGGGTTGGGACTATGGCTACACCTTC.

The J gene is TRBJ2-7, the V gene TRBV7-3, with 11 bases that match TRBD2. This CDR3 is built from 14 residues. The V segment lost 4 bases and the J segment 5 bases; nucleotides outside the gene matches: 4. Germline V lookup: CDR1 SGHTA, CDR2 FQGTGA. The CDR3: CASSYTSGSNEQYF. DNA of the CDR3: TGTGCCAGCAGCTATACTAGCGGGAGCAACGAGCAGTACTTC.

This sequence joins TRBV6-1 and TRBJ2-7; possibly TRBD1 for D (6 bases). Germline values: CDR1 MNHNS, CDR2 SASEGT. Trimming cost V 7 bases and J 6 bases, with 19 bases left between them. The CDR3 has 14 residues. CDR3 sequence reads: CASKGESGFVEQYF. The CDR3 region has the DNA TGTGCCAGCAAGGGGGAGTCGGGTTTTGTCGAGCAGTACTTC.

V gene TRBV14 combines with J gene TRBJ2-7, with 9 bases matching TRBD2. The CDR3 has 16 residues. CDR1 and CDR2 (germline): SGHDN, FVKESK. The V segment lost 3 bases and the J segment 2 bases; nucleotides outside the gene matches: 8. CDR3 amino acids: CASSQARTSAPYEQYF. For the CDR3, the DNA is TGTGCCAGCAGCCAGGCCCGGACTAGCGCTCCCTACGAGCAGTACTTC.

The rearrangement links TRBV7-9 to TRBJ2-3, with TRBD1 matching over 9 bases. V lost 3 bases, J lost 6 bases, and 7 bases stayed unmatched. CDR1 is SEHNR, CDR2 FQNEAQ, per germline (reference sequence). This CDR3 contains 15 residues. The CDR3 DNA is TGTGCCAGCAGCTTGGGACAGGGTGATCTGGATACGCAGTATTTT. It translates to CASSLGQGDLDTQYF.

The chain joins TRBV19 to TRBJ1-4; tentatively, D is TRBD1 (5 bases). The V end was cut by 8 bases, the J end by 8 bases, with 15 bases between. Germline CDR1 and CDR2: LNHDA and SQIVND (reference sequence). The CDR3 has 13 amino acids. CDR3 sequence reads: CASGGGSREKLFF. The CDR3 DNA is TGTGCCAGTGGGGGAGGGTCTCGGGAAAAACTGTTTTTT.

The chain couples TRBV27 to TRBJ2-7, with D perhaps TRBD2 (7 bases). This CDR3 contains 13 residues. Trimming took off 8 bases at V and 7 bases at J, with 18 bases between the two ends. Germline lookup yields CDR1 MNHEY and CDR2 SMNVEV (reference sequence). The CDR3 here is CASSFRGAHEQYF. The CDR3 DNA reads TGTGCCAGCTCCTTTCGGGGGGCACATGAGCAGTACTTC.

The V gene is TRBV30, the J gene TRBJ2-7, with 11 nucleotides matching TRBD1. The CDR3 length is 13 residues. V lost 3 bases, J lost 9 bases, and 7 bases stayed unmatched. Germline V lookup: CDR1 GTSNPN, CDR2 SVGIG (reference sequence). The CDR3 loop is CAWRGDRGFGQYF. The CDR3 DNA reads as TGTGCCTGGAGGGGGGACAGGGGGTTTGGGCAGTACTTC.

The chain employs TRBV19 and TRBJ2-2, with 12 bases lining up with TRBD2. Trimming removed 3 bases from V and 8 bases from J; junction bases left unmatched: 4. Germline loops: CDR1 LNHDA, CDR2 SQIVND (reference sequence). The CDR3 consists of 15 residues. The CDR3 DNA follows: TGTGCCAGTAGTATCGGACTAGCGGGAAATGGGGAGCTGTTTTTT. It is translated as CASSIGLAGNGELFF.

The V gene is TRBV4-1, the J gene TRBJ2-5, with 9 bases matching TRBD2. CDR1 is MGHRA, CDR2 YSYEKL, per germline. The CDR3 totals 16 residues. V was pared by 1 base and J by 2 bases, with 5 bases of the junction left unmatched. The CDR3 DNA follows: TGCGCCAGCAGCCAAGGATCGACTAGCGGACAAGAGACCCAGTACTTC. It translates to CASSQGSTSGQETQYF.

The V gene is TRBV7-2, the J gene TRBJ2-5; 10 bases are shared with TRBD2. V dropped 5 bases and J dropped 2; count of bases not matched to a gene: 5. Germline CDR1 reads SGHTA; CDR2 reads FQGNSA. This CDR3 has 15 residues. The CDR3 region has the DNA TGTGCCAGCAGCCCTAGCGGGAGACAGCAAGAGACCCAGTACTTC. It is translated as CASSPSGRQQETQYF.

The chain carries TRBV9 and TRBJ2-7, with D possibly TRBD2 on 5 matching bases. Trimming took 3 bases from V and 1 from J, leaving 17 bases between them. CDR1 SGDLS and CDR2 YYNGEE come from the germline V gene. The CDR3 contains 16 residues. CDR3 amino acids: CASSGVGVTESYEQYF. The CDR3 DNA is TGTGCCAGCAGCGGAGTGGGAGTCACGGAATCCTACGAGCAGTACTTC. Full variable domain (remainder filled in from reference TRBV9 and TRBJ2-7): DSGVTQTPKHLITATGQRVTLRCSPRSGDLSVYWYQQSLDQGLQFLIQYYNGEERAKGNILERFSAQQFPDLHSELNLSSLELGDSALYFCASSGVGVTESYEQYFGPGTRLTVT.

This chain uses TRBV5-1 with TRBJ2-5; D is undetermined. This CDR3 spans 13 amino acids. CDR1 is SGHRS and CDR2 is YFSETQ in the germline V gene. Trimming stripped 4 bases from V and 2 bases from J, with 9 bases between. This CDR3 reads CASSRSQQETQYF. CDR3 coding DNA: TGCGCCAGCAGCAGAAGCCAACAAGAGACCCAGTACTTC.

This chain links TRBV7-2 with TRBJ1-5, with D possibly being TRBD1 (5 bases). With 2 bases removed from V and 2 bases from J, the gap between germline ends came to 10 bases. This CDR3 spans 15 amino acids. In germline, CDR1 is SGHTA, CDR2 FQGNSA. CDR3: CASSLRGIGNQPQHF. CDR3 bases: TGTGCCAGCAGCTTAAGGGGAATAGGCAATCAGCCCCAGCATTTT. The full variable domain, in which reference TRBV7-2 and TRBJ1-5 provide the parts outside the CDR3, is GAGVSQSPSNKVTEKGKDVELRCDPISGHTALYWYRQSLGQGLEFLIYFQGNSAPDKSGLPSDRFSAERTGGSVSTLTIQRTQQEDSAVYLCASSLRGIGNQPQHFGDGTRLSIL.

The genes are TRBV7-3 and TRBJ1-1; TRBD1 agrees at 9 bases. Germline V gives CDR1 SGHTA, CDR2 FQGTGA. The CDR3 loop spans 13 amino acids. With 4 bases clipped from V and 6 bases from J, the junction kept 3 bases outside the gene matches. The CDR3 DNA reads TGTGCCAGCAGCTCAACAGGGGGCCCTGAAGCTTTCTTT. Residues: CASSSTGGPEAFF.

The chain has TRBV7-2 and TRBJ1-5; D perhaps matches TRBD1 (6 bases). Germline-derived CDR1 and CDR2 are SGHTA and FQGNSA. The CDR3 is 14 amino acids. V dropped 5 bases and J dropped 1 base, with 9 bases sitting between them. In nucleotides, the CDR3 is TGTGCCAGCAGCCCACAGGGAAGCAATCAGCCCCAGCATTTT. This codes for CASSPQGSNQPQHF.